Each of the 21 T cell receptor beta chains below was sequenced from the same sample in a study of blood T cell repertoires in COVID-19. Profiling relied on immunoSEQ multiplex PCR, and the TCRdb table lists in-frame clones only, not all of them. The sample includes some 130,000 clones, roughly 71% seen only once; the top ten take around a fifth. The specimen sequenced was peripheral blood. These receptors were collected from an elderly man with acute or convalescent COVID-19.

V and J are TRBV9 and TRBJ2-3, with 14 bases matching TRBD2. Germline CDR1 is SGDLS and CDR2 is YYNGEE. The J segment lost 0 bases and the V segment lost 4 bases, leaving 13 bases of the junction unmatched. The CDR3 consists of 20 residues. The chain's CDR3 is CASSTQGLAGGDPSTDTQYF. Here the CDR3 DNA reads TGTGCCAGCAGCACTCAAGGACTAGCGGGGGGCGATCCTAGCACAGATACGCAGTATTTT. Together with reference TRBV9 and TRBJ2-3, the CDR3 gives the full variable domain: DSGVTQTPKHLITATGQRVTLRCSPRSGDLSVYWYQQSLDQGLQFLIQYYNGEERAKGNILERFSAQQFPDLHSELNLSSLELGDSALYFCASSTQGLAGGDPSTDTQYFGPGTRLTVL.

V is TRBV7-2 and J is TRBJ1-4; 8 positions agree with TRBD1. Per the germline V gene, CDR1 is SGHTA and CDR2 is FQGNSA. The CDR3 contains 13 residues. V gave up 4 bases and J gave up 8 bases; unmatched junction bases: 3. CDR3 amino acids: CASSSRQGEKLFF. In nucleotides, the CDR3 is TGTGCCAGCAGCTCAAGACAGGGGGAAAAACTGTTTTTT.

J is TRBJ1-1 and V is TRBV19; 7 bases map to TRBD1. With 6 bases clipped from V and 5 bases from J, the junction kept 18 bases outside the gene matches. The length of the CDR3 is 17 residues. CDR1 is LNHDA and CDR2 is SQIVND in the germline V gene (reference sequence). CDR3 in amino acids: CASRRDSAIFLGTEAFF. For the CDR3, the DNA is TGTGCCAGTAGGCGGGACAGCGCGATATTCCTGGGTACTGAAGCTTTCTTT.

This chain links TRBV28 with TRBJ1-2, with D possibly TRBD1 on 5 matching bases. Germline V gene data show CDR1 as MDHEN and CDR2 as SYDVKM. This CDR3 region has 15 residues. V lost 7 bases, J lost 4 bases, and 19 bases lay in between. As DNA, the CDR3 is TGTGCCAGCACCACGACAACGGGGGAAATCTATGGCTACACCTTC. This sequence encodes CASTTTTGEIYGYTF.

V usage is TRBV6-6 and J usage is TRBJ2-7, with 7 bases identical to TRBD1. Trimming took 1 base from V and 5 from J; bases not matched to a gene: 5. CDR3 length equals 14 residues. CDR1 MNHNY and CDR2 SVGAGI come from the germline V gene (reference sequence). CDR3 in amino acids: CASSYFEGANEQYF. The CDR3 region has the DNA TGTGCCAGCAGTTACTTCGAGGGGGCGAACGAGCAGTACTTC.

V and J are TRBV29-1 and TRBJ2-1, with no clear D. The V end lost 0 bases, the J end lost 0 bases, and 6 bases lay between the germline ends. In germline, CDR1 is SQVTM, CDR2 ANQGSEA. The CDR3 runs 14 residues. For the CDR3, the DNA is TGCAGCGTTGAAGATAGAAGCTCCTACAATGAGCAGTTCTTC. Its translation: CSVEDRSSYNEQFF.

The chain's CDR3 is CASSPPGNIQYF. In DNA form, the CDR3 reads TGTGCCAGCAGCCCCCCCGGAAACATTCAGTACTTC. The chain recombines TRBV7-2 with TRBJ2-4, with D uncertain. V gave up 5 bases and J gave up 6 bases, with 8 bases separating them. Germline V lookup: CDR1 SGHTA, CDR2 FQGNSA. The CDR3 extends over 12 amino acids.

The chain carries TRBV2 and TRBJ1-6; 7 positions match TRBD1. This CDR3 contains 15 residues. Germline-derived CDR1 and CDR2 are SNHLY and FYNNEI. J lost 0 bases, V lost 10 bases, and 6 bases had no gene match. The CDR3 region has the DNA TGTGCCACAAAAGAGGGGGCCTCCTATAATTCACCCCTCCACTTT. Translated: CATKEGASYNSPLHF.

This clone was seen just once. The chain recombines TRBV19 with TRBJ1-5; 10 nucleotides agree with TRBD1. With V trimmed by 9 bases and J by 7 bases, 12 bases remained unmatched. The germline V gene encodes CDR1 LNHDA and CDR2 SQIVND (reference sequence). The CDR3 loop spans 15 amino acids. The CDR3 DNA is TGTGCCAGCCTCTCCGGGACAGGGGTTCGACAGCCCCAGCATTTT. As protein: CASLSGTGVRQPQHF.

This chain joins TRBV4-3 and TRBJ1-1, with D uncertain. Germline loops: CDR1 LGHNA, CDR2 YSLEER. The CDR3 extends over 14 amino acids. V was trimmed by 1 base and J by 4 bases, leaving 10 bases between them. DNA for the CDR3: TGCGCCAGCAGCCAAGTCGTCCGGAGCACTGAAGCTTTCTTT. Translation: CASSQVVRSTEAFF.

The chain is built from TRBV7-8 and TRBJ2-5; D is ambiguous. Germline CDR1 reads SGHVS; CDR2 reads FQNEAQ. The length of the CDR3 is 13 residues. Between the trimmed V and J ends, which lost 3 bases and 5 bases, there was a span of 10 bases. The CDR3 sequence: CASSFYASETQYF. CDR3 nucleotides: TGTGCCAGCAGCTTCTATGCCTCCGAGACCCAGTACTTC.

This clone was found a few times. The chain has TRBV3-1 (or the pseudogene TRBV3-2) and TRBJ1-5; D unclear. This CDR3 comprises 13 residues. Germline loops: CDR1 LGHDT, CDR2 YNNKEL (reference sequence). V gave up 6 bases and J gave up 7 bases, with 13 bases separating them. The chain's CDR3 is CASSSGNQQPQHF. CDR3 DNA: TGTGCCAGCAGTAGCGGGAATCAGCAGCCCCAGCATTTT.

This sequence joins TRBV5-6 and TRBJ2-7, with D possibly being TRBD1 (6 bases). The CDR3 is 14 residues long. CDR1 and CDR2 from the germline V gene are SGHDT and YYEEEE. Between the trimmed V and J ends, which lost 1 base and 2 bases, there was a span of 10 bases. Written as DNA, the CDR3 is TGTGCCAGCAGCTTGTGGTCAGGGGCCTACGAGCAGTACTTC. Translation gives CASSLWSGAYEQYF. The full variable domain, with the rest looked up from reference TRBV5-6 and TRBJ2-7, is DAGVTQSPTHLIKTRGQQVTLRCSPKSGHDTVSWYQQALGQGPQFIFQYYEEEERQRGNFPDRFSGHQFPNYSSELNVNALLLGDSALYLCASSLWSGAYEQYFGPGTRLTVT.

The gene calls are TRBV19 and TRBJ1-5, with D perhaps matching TRBD1 (6 bases). Germline values: CDR1 LNHDA, CDR2 SQIVND (reference sequence). This CDR3 comprises 16 residues. The germline V and J ends were trimmed by 7 bases and 0 bases, with 16 bases remaining between them. The CDR3 reads CASTPSRGYSNQPQHF. For the CDR3, the DNA is TGTGCCAGTACCCCCTCGAGGGGGTATAGCAATCAGCCCCAGCATTTT.

The chain joins TRBV6-5 to TRBJ2-3, with 10 bases matching TRBD1. The germline V gene encodes CDR1 MNHEY and CDR2 SVGAGI. The CDR3 spans 15 residues. Unmatched junction bases numbered 7, after V lost 8 bases and J lost 2 bases. As DNA, the CDR3 is TGTGCCAGCTGCCGACAGGGGGCGCCCACAGATACGCAGTATTTT. The encoded protein is CASCRQGAPTDTQYF.

This clone was found a few times. The chain recombines TRBV7-9 with TRBJ2-7, with 8 bases identical to TRBD1. J gave up 2 bases and V 4 bases, and 7 bases lay outside the gene matches. The CDR3 consists of 15 residues. Germline-derived CDR1 and CDR2 are SEHNR and FQNEAQ (reference sequence). CDR3 amino acids: CASSYEGTGAYEQYF. The DNA for the CDR3 is TGTGCCAGCAGCTACGAAGGGACAGGAGCCTACGAGCAGTACTTC. Full variable domain (outside the CDR3, taken from reference TRBV7-9 and TRBJ2-7): DTGVSQNPRHKITKRGQNVTFRCDPISEHNRLYWYRQTLGQGPEFLTYFQNEAQLEKSRLLSDRFSAERPKGSFSTLEIQRTEQGDSAMYLCASSYEGTGAYEQYFGPGTRLTVT.

This clone was seen more than once but under ten times. The CDR3 region has the DNA TGCGCCAGCAGCCGTGACAGGGTTGGCAATCAGCCCCAGCATTTT. Translated, it gives CASSRDRVGNQPQHF. The chain combines TRBV4-1 with TRBJ1-5; 7 bases agree with TRBD1. This CDR3 spans 15 amino acids. V lost 4 bases and J lost 2; bases outside the gene matches: 5. Germline CDR1 is MGHRA and CDR2 is YSYEKL.

This sequence joins TRBV7-9 and TRBJ2-2; possibly TRBD2 for D (6 bases). V lost 7 bases and J 0 bases, leaving 12 bases between the germline ends. The CDR3 sequence is 15 residues long. Germline lookup yields CDR1 SEHNR and CDR2 FQNEAQ (reference sequence). The CDR3 sequence: CASNPSGSNTGELFF. CDR3 DNA sequence: TGTGCCAGCAACCCGAGCGGGTCGAACACCGGGGAGCTGTTTTTT.

The chain couples TRBV7-9 to TRBJ1-2; 9 bases match TRBD1. J gave up 8 bases and V 10 bases, and 11 bases lay outside the gene matches. Germline loops: CDR1 SEHNR, CDR2 FQNEAQ (reference sequence). The CDR3 contains 13 residues. The CDR3 region is CATENRGRGGYTF. CDR3 in DNA: TGTGCCACAGAAAACAGGGGGCGAGGAGGCTACACCTTC.

The V call is TRBV7-2, the J call TRBJ2-3; 8 bases line up with TRBD1. CDR3 size: 14 residues. J was trimmed by 6 bases and V by 1 base; bases with no gene match: 3. Germline V gives CDR1 SGHTA, CDR2 FQGNSA. In DNA form, the CDR3 reads TGTGCCAGCAGCTTAGTTGACAGGGGTGATACGCAGTATTTT. Its translation is CASSLVDRGDTQYF.

The CDR3 loop is CASSKGQTDTYEQYF. Written as DNA, the CDR3 is TGTGCCAGCAGTAAGGGACAGACAGACACTTACGAGCAGTACTTC. The genes are TRBV27 and TRBJ2-7; the match to TRBD1 covers 7 bases. The CDR3 contains 15 residues. The germline V gene encodes CDR1 MNHEY and CDR2 SMNVEV (reference sequence). V lost 5 bases and J lost 4; bases outside the gene matches: 11.